The rows below give T cell receptor beta chains drawn from one sample of a study of metastatic and nonmetastatic thyroid tumors. Via MiXCR, TCRdb re-called the PCR reads. Here the sample spans approximately 25,000 clones, roughly 15% being singletons. Sequenced: blood. The receptors here all came from a male donor with papillary thyroid cancer or a benign thyroid nodule (not recorded which). Some clones in this sample may be carry-over from other donors' samples. The CDR3 runs from the conserved cysteine through the conserved F or W. A D gene is named only where the DNA matches it firmly. Expanded clones get a size class; other rows say once, few or many, or leave the size out.

-	TRBV5-1	many	TRBJ2-1	CASTLGGSHDEQFF	TGCGCCAGCACCTTGGGGGGCAGTCACGATGAGCAGTTCTTC
-	TRBV29-1	many	TRBJ2-5	CSAEGTPREVETQYF	TGCAGCGCCGAGGGGACTCCAAGAGAAGTTGAGACCCAGTACTTC
-	TRBV28	many	TRBJ2-1	CASSSGGTGDGSYNEQFF	TGTGCCAGCTCCTCGGGCGGGACCGGTGATGGGTCCTACAATGAGCAGTTCTTC
TRBD1	TRBV5-6	many	TRBJ2-7	CASSLTGDYEQYF	TGTGCCAGCAGCTTGACAGGGGACTACGAGCAGTACTTC
-	TRBV2	many	TRBJ1-2	CASSEGVQRAYGYTF	TGTGCCAGCAGTGAAGGGGTTCAGAGAGCCTATGGCTACACCTTC
-	TRBV6-1	-	TRBJ1-1	CASNAGPNTEAFF	TGTGCCAGCAACGCAGGCCCGAACACTGAAGCTTTCTTT
-	TRBV6-2/TRBV6-3	many	TRBJ2-5	CASSYTETQYF	TGTGCCAGCAGTTACACGGAGACCCAGTACTTC
-	TRBV9	many	TRBJ1-1	CASSVSTENTEAFF	TGTGCCAGCAGCGTATCGACAGAGAACACTGAAGCTTTCTTT
TRBD2	TRBV10-1	many	TRBJ2-3	CASSESMWTSGPTDTQYF	TGCGCCAGCAGTGAAAGCATGTGGACTAGCGGACCTACAGATACGCAGTATTTT
-	TRBV30	many	TRBJ1-1	CAWTGGGTEAFF	TGTGCCTGGACGGGGGGGGGGACTGAAGCTTTCTTT
TRBD2	TRBV4-1	many	TRBJ2-7	CASSLSGTSTYEQYF	TGCGCCAGCAGCCTATCCGGGACTAGCACCTACGAGCAGTACTTC
-	TRBV3-1	many	TRBJ2-4	CASSPSGAGSVKNIQYF	TGTGCCAGCAGCCCATCCGGGGCAGGTAGTGTCAAAAACATTCAGTACTTC
-	TRBV12-3/TRBV12-4	once	TRBJ1-5	CACSRGAGNQPQHF	TGTGCGTGCAGCCGAGGAGCAGGTAATCAGCCCCAGCATTTT
-	TRBV2	few	TRBJ2-3	CASKWTGSRDTQYF	TGTGCCAGCAAGTGGACGGGATCGCGGGATACGCAGTATTTT
-	TRBV15	many	TRBJ2-3	CATSRDQYTQYF	TGTGCCACCAGCAGAGATCAATATACGCAGTATTTT
-	TRBV20-1	many	TRBJ1-6	CSARDGGLNSPLHF	TGCAGTGCTAGAGACGGGGGCCTGAATTCACCCCTCCACTTT
TRBD1	TRBV7-6	-	TRBJ2-3	CASSLKLQGSTDTQYF	TGTGCCAGCAGCTTAAAGTTACAGGGGAGCACAGATACGCAGTATTTT
-	TRBV4-1	many	TRBJ2-7	CASSRERVQGPSSYEQYF	TGCGCCAGCAGCCGAGAAAGGGTGCAGGGGCCGTCATCCTACGAGCAGTACTTC
TRBD2	TRBV30	many	TRBJ2-7	CAWGGGIREQYF	TGTGCCTGGGGGGGGGGGATACGCGAGCAGTACTTC
-	TRBV29-1	many	TRBJ1-2	CSAAGSTNYGYTF	TGCAGCGCAGCCGGTTCTACAAACTATGGCTACACCTTC
TRBD1	TRBV18	many	TRBJ1-1	CASSQDRALDTEAFF	TGTGCCAGCTCACAGGACAGGGCGTTGGACACTGAAGCTTTCTTT
TRBD1	TRBV10-3	-	TRBJ2-6	CANSAGQGDTYLSGANVLTF	TGTGCCAACAGTGCTGGACAGGGGGACACCTACCTCTCTGGGGCCAACGTCCTGACTTTC
-	TRBV10-3	many	TRBJ1-3	CAISPEVSGNTIYF	TGTGCCATCAGTCCAGAGGTCTCTGGAAACACCATATATTTT